The clone carrying this TCR beta chain was seen repeatedly, ten times or more. Its antigen is currently unknown. The record originates from a study of shared clonotypes between healthy human individuals. The germline CDR1 and CDR2 sequences are SGHRS and YFSETQ. The CDR3 totals 13 residues. The V and J ends lost 0 bases and 3 bases respectively, with 7 bases between them. Libraries were prepared by immunoSEQ multiplex PCR; TCRdb keeps only in-frame clonotypes and omits some of them. The sample lists 950,000 to 1,100,000 clones, around 78% occurring once. Notes on the study in general: Generation probabilities were higher for clonotypes shared across all four sorted-subset donors than for unshared ones. Naive subsets tended to show greater estimated richness than memory subsets.

The clonotype was recovered from a man aged 18-30 years in good health. Some clones in this sample may be carry-over from other donors' samples. The rearrangement links TRBV5-1 to TRBJ2-7; D ambiguous. The sample comprised memory CD4+ T cells from PBMCs. Subset described: CD45RA-negative fraction. The CDR3 bases are TGCGCCAGCAGCTTGGAGGCCCTCTACGAGCAGTACTTC. Translated, it gives CASSLEALYEQYF. The entire variable domain, with the rest obtained from reference TRBV5-1 and TRBJ2-7, is as follows: KAGVTQTPRYLIKTRGQQVTLSCSPISGHRSVSWYQQTPGQGLQFLFEYFSETQRNKGNFPGRFSGRQFSNSRSEMNVSTLELGDSALYLCASSLEALYEQYFGPGTRLTVT.